This T cell receptor beta chain was found in a study of blood T cell repertoires in COVID-19. Background on the study: T cells, B-cell-depleted T cells, or PBMCs supplied cDNA or gDNA.

Libraries were prepared by immunoSEQ multiplex PCR; TCRdb keeps only in-frame clonotypes and omits some of them. This table holds about 240,000 clones, about four fifths found once. This CDR3 has 16 amino acids. V lost 10 bases to trimming and J lost 0 bases, with 16 bases between them. Germline CDR1 and CDR2: ENHRY and SYGVKD. The chain links TRBV10-3 to TRBJ2-6; a weak D match, TRBD1 (6 bases). The receptor was derived from a man between 25 and 39 years old who had recovered from COVID-19. The source material was peripheral blood. The CDR3 region has the DNA TGTGCCACCACTGGCAGGGGCCACTCTGGGGCCAACGTCCTGACTTTC. This codes for CATTGRGHSGANVLTF.